The clone carrying this T cell receptor (beta chain) was found once. The antigen is unknown. This CDR3 is built from 14 residues. Germline V lookup: CDR1 SGHVS, CDR2 FQNEAQ. V was trimmed by 8 bases and J by 3 bases, leaving 16 bases between them. With sequencing, the targeted depth ranged from 1 in 200,000 to 1 in 1 million T cells. Clones were sequenced by immunoSEQ multiplex PCR, and TCRdb holds only the in-frame ones, with some missing. The sample includes some 3,000 clones, around four fifths seen only once; the top ten take about 25%. The source of the sample is a study of cytotoxic CD8 clonotypes in ibrutinib-treated CLL. At the level of the study: Outcomes included approximately 25 partial and 2 complete responses; after median approximately six years, 14 stayed remitted and 12 progressed.

Study-wide points: Higher circulating CD8+ T-cell counts strongly accompanied higher baseline clonality, above age-matched healthy donors.

The source was PBMCs, collected before ibrutinib treatment. This chain joins TRBV7-8 and TRBJ2-5, with a tentative D call TRBD2 (5 bases). This clonotype was sampled from a human donor with chronic lymphocytic leukemia. Written as DNA, the CDR3 is TGTGCCAGCGGGAAATGGGAGTGGAAAGAGACCCAGTACTTC. It codes for CASGKWEWKETQYF.